These 11 T cell receptor beta chains came from one sample sequenced in a study of T cell responses to AZD1222 COVID-19 vaccine. The method was immunoSEQ multiplex PCR; TCRdb's version includes in-frame clones alone and lacks a portion of them. The sample yields roughly 130,000 clones, around 90% seen once. The sample here was peripheral blood, taken on day 0 of AZD1222 vaccination. These receptors were collected from an adult in good health.

V usage is TRBV3-1 (or the pseudogene TRBV3-2) and J usage is TRBJ2-7, with 8 nucleotides matching TRBD1. CDR1 and CDR2 (germline): LGHDT, YNNKEL (reference sequence). J lost 2 bases, V lost 7 bases, and 7 bases had no gene match. This CDR3 is built from 14 residues. The chain's CDR3 is CASTNRDRTYEQYF. CDR3 coding DNA: TGTGCCAGCACTAATCGGGACAGGACCTACGAGCAGTACTTC.

This chain joins TRBV5-4 and TRBJ2-5; unclear D gene. The CDR3 length is 14 residues. Trimming pared 0 bases from V and 4 bases from J, leaving 10 bases between. Germline CDR1 is SGHNT and CDR2 is YYREEE (reference sequence). As DNA, the CDR3 is TGTGCCAGCAGCTTGGCTTTGCAAGTAGAGACCCAGTACTTC. Translated, it gives CASSLALQVETQYF.

The chain carries TRBV2 and TRBJ1-6; TRBD1 is a possible D gene (6 bases). Germline values: CDR1 SNHLY, CDR2 FYNNEI. The CDR3 contains 16 residues. V gave up 6 bases and J gave up 9 bases, with 21 bases separating them. CDR3 in amino acids: CASSPEGDPGGSPLHF. The CDR3 DNA is TGTGCCAGCAGCCCAGAGGGGGATCCGGGTGGTTCACCCCTCCACTTT.

CDR3 sequence: CASAPSPIIDTQYF. For the CDR3, the DNA is TGTGCCAGCGCGCCTAGCCCTATAATAGATACGCAGTATTTT. The chain combines TRBV18 with TRBJ2-3; a possible D gene is TRBD2 (5 bases). The germline gives CDR1 KGHSH, CDR2 LQKENI. The CDR3 is made up of 14 amino acids. With 8 bases removed from V and 5 bases from J, the gap between germline ends came to 17 bases.

A note on this clone: A junction end diverges from the germline sequence, so it may reflect a read error. The genes are TRBV4-1 and TRBJ1-2; weak D call: TRBD1 (5 bases). This CDR3 has 13 residues. Germline lookup yields CDR1 MGHRA and CDR2 YSYEKL. In DNA, the CDR3 is TGCGCCAGCAGCCAAGATCTATCTGGGGGTGATAACTTC. Residues: CASSQDLSGGDNF.

This chain uses TRBV5-1 with TRBJ1-3; a possible D gene is TRBD1 (6 bases). Germline CDR1 reads SGHRS; CDR2 reads YFSETQ. The germline V and J ends were trimmed by 2 bases and 4 bases, with 13 bases remaining between them. This CDR3 comprises 15 residues. CDR3 amino acids: CASSFTGLRGNTIYF. The CDR3 nucleotides are TGCGCCAGCAGCTTCACAGGGCTACGAGGAAACACCATATATTTT.

This chain uses TRBV25-1 with TRBJ2-1, with D uncertain. Trimming pared 8 bases from V and 12 bases from J, leaving 14 bases between. This CDR3 is built from 11 residues. The germline gives CDR1 MGHDK, CDR2 SYGVNS. CDR3 nucleotide sequence: TGTGCCAGCGGACCGACCCCAGGGCAGTTCTTC. Protein: CASGPTPGQFF.

This chain uses TRBV9 with TRBJ1-2; 8 bases align to TRBD1. This CDR3 contains 13 residues. Germline V gene data show CDR1 as SGDLS and CDR2 as YYNGEE. Trimming took 5 bases from V and 4 from J; bases not matched to a gene: 4. CDR3 coding DNA: TGTGCCAGCAGAGCAGGGGGCGGCTATGGCTACACCTTC. Its translation is CASRAGGGYGYTF. Based on the CDR3 plus reference TRBV9 and TRBJ1-2, the full variable domain is DSGVTQTPKHLITATGQRVTLRCSPRSGDLSVYWYQQSLDQGLQFLIQYYNGEERAKGNILERFSAQQFPDLHSELNLSSLELGDSALYFCASRAGGGYGYTFGSGTRLTVV.

This clone showed up just once. The chain combines TRBV7-9 with TRBJ1-5, with 9 positions matching TRBD1. Per germline, CDR1 SEHNR and CDR2 FQNEAQ (reference sequence). The CDR3 extends over 16 amino acids. The ends lost 1 base at V and 7 bases at J; junction bases unmatched: 8. CDR3 coding DNA: TGTGCCAGCAGCTTAGTTGTTTCGGGACAGGGCCAGCCCCAGCATTTT. This translates into CASSLVVSGQGQPQHF.

This sequence joins TRBV19 and TRBJ2-5; the D gene is possibly TRBD1 (5 bases). Germline V CDR1 and CDR2: LNHDA, SQIVND (reference sequence). V lost 2 bases and J 4 bases, leaving 11 bases between the germline ends. This CDR3 has 14 amino acids. CDR3 protein: CASSIKGYGETQYF. CDR3 DNA: TGTGCCAGTAGTATAAAGGGGTATGGAGAGACCCAGTACTTC.

The chain joins TRBV6-5 to TRBJ1-2; D ambiguous. Between the trimmed V and J ends, which lost 6 bases and 6 bases, there was a span of 17 bases. The CDR3 consists of 14 residues. In germline, CDR1 is MNHEY, CDR2 SVGAGI. The CDR3 coding sequence is TGTGCCAGCAGATTAGCCGCCCCCCTACATGGCTACACCTTC. As protein: CASRLAAPLHGYTF.